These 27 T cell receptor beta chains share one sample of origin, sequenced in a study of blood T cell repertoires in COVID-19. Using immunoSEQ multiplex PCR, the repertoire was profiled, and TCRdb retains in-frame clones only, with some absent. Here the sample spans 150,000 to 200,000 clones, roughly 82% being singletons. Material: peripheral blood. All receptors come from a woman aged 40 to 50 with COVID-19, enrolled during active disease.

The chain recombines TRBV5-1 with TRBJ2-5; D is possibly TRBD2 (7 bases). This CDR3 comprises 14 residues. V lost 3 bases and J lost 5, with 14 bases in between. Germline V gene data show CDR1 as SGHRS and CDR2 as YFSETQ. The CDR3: CASSSPAGHETQYF. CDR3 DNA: TGCGCCAGCAGCTCCCCAGCGGGACACGAGACCCAGTACTTC.

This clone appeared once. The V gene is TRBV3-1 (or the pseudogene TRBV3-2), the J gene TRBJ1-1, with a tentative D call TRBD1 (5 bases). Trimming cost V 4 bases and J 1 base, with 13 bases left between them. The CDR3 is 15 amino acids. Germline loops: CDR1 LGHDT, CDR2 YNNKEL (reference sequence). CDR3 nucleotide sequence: TGTGCCAGCAGCCCCCGTCAGGGCAAGAACACTGAAGCTTTCTTT. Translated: CASSPRQGKNTEAFF.

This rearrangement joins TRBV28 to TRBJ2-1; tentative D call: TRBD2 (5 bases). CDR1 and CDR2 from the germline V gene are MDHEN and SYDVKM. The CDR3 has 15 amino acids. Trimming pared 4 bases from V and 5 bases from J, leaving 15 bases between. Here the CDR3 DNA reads TGTGCCAGCAGTTCTCCCGCGGGTCTCAACAATGAGCAGTTCTTC. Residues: CASSSPAGLNNEQFF.

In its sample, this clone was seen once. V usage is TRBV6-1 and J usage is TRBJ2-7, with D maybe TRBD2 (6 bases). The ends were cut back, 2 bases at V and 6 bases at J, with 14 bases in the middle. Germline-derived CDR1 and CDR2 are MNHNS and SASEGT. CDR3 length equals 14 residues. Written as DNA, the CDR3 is TGTGCCAGCAGTGAATTCGCGGGGATCACCGAGCAGTACGTC. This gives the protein CASSEFAGITEQYV.

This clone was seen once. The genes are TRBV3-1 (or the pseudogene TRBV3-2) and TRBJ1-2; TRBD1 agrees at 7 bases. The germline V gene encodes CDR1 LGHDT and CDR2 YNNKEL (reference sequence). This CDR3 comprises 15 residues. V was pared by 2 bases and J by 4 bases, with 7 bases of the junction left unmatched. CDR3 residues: CASSQNRGSVYGYTF. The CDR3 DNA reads TGTGCCAGCAGCCAAAACAGGGGATCAGTCTATGGCTACACCTTC.

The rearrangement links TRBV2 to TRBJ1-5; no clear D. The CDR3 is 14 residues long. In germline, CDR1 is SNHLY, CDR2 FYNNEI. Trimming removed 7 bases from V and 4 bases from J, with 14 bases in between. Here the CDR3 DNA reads TGTGCCAGCAATCAGAGGGTATCTAATCAGCCCCAGCATTTT. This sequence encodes CASNQRVSNQPQHF.

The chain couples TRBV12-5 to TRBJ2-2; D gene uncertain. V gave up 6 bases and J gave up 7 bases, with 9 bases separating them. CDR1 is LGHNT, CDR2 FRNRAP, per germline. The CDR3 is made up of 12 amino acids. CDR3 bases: TGTGCTAGTGGGGCAGAGGACGGGGAGCTGTTTTTT. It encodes CASGAEDGELFF.

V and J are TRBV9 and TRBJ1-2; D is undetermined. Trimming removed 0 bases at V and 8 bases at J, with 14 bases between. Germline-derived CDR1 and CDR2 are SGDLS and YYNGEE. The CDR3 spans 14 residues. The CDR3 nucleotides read TGTGCCAGCAGCGTAGATCCCTCGGAGAGGGGCTACACCTTC. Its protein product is CASSVDPSERGYTF.

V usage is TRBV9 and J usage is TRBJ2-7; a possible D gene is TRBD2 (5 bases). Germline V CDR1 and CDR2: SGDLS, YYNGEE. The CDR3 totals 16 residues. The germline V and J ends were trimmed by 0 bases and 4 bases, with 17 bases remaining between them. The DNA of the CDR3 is TGTGCCAGCAGCGTAGCGCCGGGGAGTGTTCTATACGAGCAGTACTTC. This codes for CASSVAPGSVLYEQYF.

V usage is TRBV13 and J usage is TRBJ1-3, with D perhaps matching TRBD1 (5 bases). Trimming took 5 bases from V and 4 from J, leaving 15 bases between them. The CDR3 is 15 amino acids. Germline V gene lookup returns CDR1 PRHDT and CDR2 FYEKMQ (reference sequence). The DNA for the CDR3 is TGTGCCAGCAGCCGCCCCGGGACTCTCGGAAACACCATATATTTT. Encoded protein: CASSRPGTLGNTIYF.

Written as DNA, the CDR3 is TGTGCCAGCAGTTTAAACGGCGGGAGCTCCTACAATGAGCAGTTCTTC. Encoded protein: CASSLNGGSSYNEQFF. The V gene is TRBV27, the J gene TRBJ2-1, with 7 bases aligning to TRBD2. Per germline, CDR1 MNHEY and CDR2 SMNVEV (reference sequence). The V segment lost 2 bases and the J segment 0 bases; nucleotides outside the gene matches: 4. The CDR3 has 16 residues.

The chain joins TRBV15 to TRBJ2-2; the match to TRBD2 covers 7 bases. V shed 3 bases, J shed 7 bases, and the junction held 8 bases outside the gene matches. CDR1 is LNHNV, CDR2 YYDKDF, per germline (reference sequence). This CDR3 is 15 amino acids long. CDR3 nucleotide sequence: TGTGCCACCAGCAGGGGGCTAGCGGAACACGGGGAGCTGTTTTTT. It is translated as CATSRGLAEHGELFF.

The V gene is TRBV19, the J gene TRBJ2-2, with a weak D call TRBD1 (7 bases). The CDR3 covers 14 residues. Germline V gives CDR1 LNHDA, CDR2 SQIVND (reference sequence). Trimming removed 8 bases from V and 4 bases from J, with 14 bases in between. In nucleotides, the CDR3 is TGTGCCAGTGAAAGACAGGGAGGCACCGGGGAGCTGTTTTTT. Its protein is CASERQGGTGELFF. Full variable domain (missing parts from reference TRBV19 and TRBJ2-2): DGGITQSPKYLFRKEGQNVTLSCEQNLNHDAMYWYRQDPGQGLRLIYYSQIVNDFQKGDIAEGYSVSREKKESFPLTVTSAQKNPTAFYLCASERQGGTGELFFGEGSRLTVL.

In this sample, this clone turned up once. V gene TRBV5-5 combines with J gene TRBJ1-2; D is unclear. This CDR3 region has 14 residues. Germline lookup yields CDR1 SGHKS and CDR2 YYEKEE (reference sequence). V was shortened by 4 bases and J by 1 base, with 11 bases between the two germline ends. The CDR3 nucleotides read TGTGCCAGCAGCACCCTCTACAGTAACTATGGCTACACCTTC. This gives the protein CASSTLYSNYGYTF.

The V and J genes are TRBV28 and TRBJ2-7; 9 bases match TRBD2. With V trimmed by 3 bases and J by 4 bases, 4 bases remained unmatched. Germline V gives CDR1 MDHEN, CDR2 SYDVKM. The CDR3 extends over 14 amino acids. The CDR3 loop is CASSLAGGPYEQYF. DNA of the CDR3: TGTGCCAGCAGTTTGGCGGGAGGGCCGTACGAGCAGTACTTC.

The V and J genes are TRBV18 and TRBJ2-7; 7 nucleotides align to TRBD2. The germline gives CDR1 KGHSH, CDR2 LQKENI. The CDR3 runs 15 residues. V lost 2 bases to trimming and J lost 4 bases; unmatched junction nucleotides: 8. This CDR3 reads CASSPGTGGGYEQYF. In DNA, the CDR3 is TGTGCCAGCTCACCAGGGACGGGAGGTGGTTACGAGCAGTACTTC.

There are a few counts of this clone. CDR3 DNA sequence: TGTGCCAGCAGACCGGGACTAGCGGGTTACAATGAGCAGTTCTTC. It yields the protein CASRPGLAGYNEQFF. V is TRBV6-5 and J is TRBJ2-1; TRBD2 matches at 12 bases. Losses at the gene ends were 6 bases for V and 4 bases for J; bases not matched to a gene: 4. Germline CDR1 and CDR2: MNHEY and SVGAGI. This CDR3 has 15 residues.

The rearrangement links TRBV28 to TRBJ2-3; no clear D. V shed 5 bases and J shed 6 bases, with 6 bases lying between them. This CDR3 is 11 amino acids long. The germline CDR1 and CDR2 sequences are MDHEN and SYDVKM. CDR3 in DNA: TGTGCCAGCAGTGAGAGGGATACGCAGTATTTT. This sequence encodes CASSERDTQYF.

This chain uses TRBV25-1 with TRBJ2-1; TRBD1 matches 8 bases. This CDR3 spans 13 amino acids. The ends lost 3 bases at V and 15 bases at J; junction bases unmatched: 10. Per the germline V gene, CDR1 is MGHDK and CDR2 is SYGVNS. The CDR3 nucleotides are TGTGCCAGCAGTGACTCCGGACAGGGCGAGTTGTTCTTC. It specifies CASSDSGQGELFF.

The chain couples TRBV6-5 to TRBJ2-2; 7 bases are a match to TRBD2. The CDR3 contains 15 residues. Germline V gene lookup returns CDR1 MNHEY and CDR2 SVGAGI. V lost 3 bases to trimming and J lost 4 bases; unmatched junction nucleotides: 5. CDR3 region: CASSYKSGGTGELFF. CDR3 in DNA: TGTGCCAGCAGTTATAAGTCGGGAGGCACCGGGGAGCTGTTTTTT.

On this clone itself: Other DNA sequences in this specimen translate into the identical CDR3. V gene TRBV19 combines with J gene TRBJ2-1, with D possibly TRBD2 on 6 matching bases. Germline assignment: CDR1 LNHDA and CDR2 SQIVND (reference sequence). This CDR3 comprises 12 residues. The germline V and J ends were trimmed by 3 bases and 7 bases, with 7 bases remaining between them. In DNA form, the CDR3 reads TGTGCCAGTAGTATTGGGGGGAATGAGCAGTTCTTC. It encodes CASSIGGNEQFF.

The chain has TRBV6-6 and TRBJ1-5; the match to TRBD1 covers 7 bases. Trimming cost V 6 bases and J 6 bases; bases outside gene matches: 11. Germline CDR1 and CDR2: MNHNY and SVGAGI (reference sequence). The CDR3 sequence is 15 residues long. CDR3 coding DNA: TGTGCCAGCAGCCGACAGGGCGCCTCTAGTCAGCCCCAGCATTTT. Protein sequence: CASSRQGASSQPQHF.

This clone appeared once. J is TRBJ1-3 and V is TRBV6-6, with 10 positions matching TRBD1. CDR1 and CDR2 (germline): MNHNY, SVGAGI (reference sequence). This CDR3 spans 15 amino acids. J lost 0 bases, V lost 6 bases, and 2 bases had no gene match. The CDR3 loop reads CASSDRGLSGNTIYF. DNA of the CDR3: TGTGCCAGCAGCGACAGGGGGCTCTCTGGAAACACCATATATTTT.

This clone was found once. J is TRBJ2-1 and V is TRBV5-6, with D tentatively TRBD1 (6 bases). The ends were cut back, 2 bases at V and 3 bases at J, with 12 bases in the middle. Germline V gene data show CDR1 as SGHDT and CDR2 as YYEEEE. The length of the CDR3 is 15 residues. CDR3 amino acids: CASSLQGFGYNEQFF. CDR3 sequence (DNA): TGTGCCAGCAGCTTACAGGGATTCGGCTACAATGAGCAGTTCTTC.

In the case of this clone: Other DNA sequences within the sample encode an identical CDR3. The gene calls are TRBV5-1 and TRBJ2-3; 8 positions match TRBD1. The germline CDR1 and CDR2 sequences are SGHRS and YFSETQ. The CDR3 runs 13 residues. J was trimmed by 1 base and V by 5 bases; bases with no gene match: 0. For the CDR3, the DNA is TGCGCCAGCAGGACAGGGGGCACAGATACGCAGTATTTT. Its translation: CASRTGGTDTQYF.

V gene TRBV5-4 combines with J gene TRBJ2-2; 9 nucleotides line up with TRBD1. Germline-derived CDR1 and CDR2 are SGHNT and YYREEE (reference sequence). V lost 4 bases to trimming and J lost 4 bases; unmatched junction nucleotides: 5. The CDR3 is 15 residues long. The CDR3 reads CASSPGQGRTGELFF. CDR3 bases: TGTGCCAGCAGCCCGGGACAGGGACGCACCGGGGAGCTGTTTTTT.

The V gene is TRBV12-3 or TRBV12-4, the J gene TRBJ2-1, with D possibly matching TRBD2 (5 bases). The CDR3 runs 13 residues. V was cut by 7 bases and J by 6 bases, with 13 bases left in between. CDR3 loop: CASTIGEINEQFF. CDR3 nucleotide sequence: TGTGCCAGCACCATCGGGGAGATCAATGAGCAGTTCTTC.